The 28 T cell receptor beta chains below all came from one sample that was sequenced in a study of post-analysis software for immune sequencing data. Overall study findings and caveats: Four or five TRBV segments (TRBV5-6, TRBV5-1 and TRBV20-1 among them) occurred more frequently in patients than in controls.

Libraries were made from TCR beta cDNA, and they carried unique molecular identifiers. TCRdb reprocessed the PCR reads with MiXCR, giving one entry per CDR3 protein. The sample holds about 820,000 distinct CDR3 sequences, 53% seen once. No cognate antigen is known for these TCRs. The sequencing sample was made of blood. These receptors were obtained from a girl between 10 and 17 years old with multiple sclerosis.

This clonotype was observed once. The rearrangement links TRBV7-9 to TRBJ2-1, with 10 bases aligning to TRBD1. CDR1 and CDR2 from the germline V gene are SEHNR and FQNEAQ (reference sequence). CDR3 length equals 12 residues. The junction had 3 bases not matched to a gene; V was cut back by 1 base and J by 15 bases. CDR3 amino acids: CASSLGQGARFF. CDR3 nucleotides: TGTGCCAGCAGCTTAGGACAGGGGGCGAGGTTCTTC. Combining the CDR3 with reference TRBV7-9 and TRBJ2-1 gives the whole variable domain DTGVSQNPRHKITKRGQNVTFRCDPISEHNRLYWYRQTLGQGPEFLTYFQNEAQLEKSRLLSDRFSAERPKGSFSTLEIQRTEQGDSAMYLCASSLGQGARFFGPGTRLTVL.

The chain links TRBV20-1 to TRBJ2-5; D unclear. V shed 2 bases and J shed 4 bases, with 8 bases lying between them. Germline lookup yields CDR1 DFQATT and CDR2 SNEGSKA (reference sequence). The CDR3 sequence is 12 residues long. The CDR3 DNA follows: TGCAGTGCTAGACCAGGATTAGAGACCCAGTACTTC. The encoded protein is CSARPGLETQYF.

This clonotype has a handful of counts. J is TRBJ2-5 and V is TRBV11-2; D remains unclear. Germline CDR1 SGHAT, CDR2 FQNNGV. The ends were cut back, 5 bases at V and 5 bases at J, with 21 bases in the middle. CDR3 length: 16 amino acids. The CDR3 spells CASSPKRTASQETQYF. CDR3 bases: TGTGCCAGCAGCCCCAAAAGGACGGCATCCCAGGAGACCCAGTACTTC.

This clonotype was counted between two and nine times. V gene TRBV9 combines with J gene TRBJ2-5, with D perhaps TRBD2 (5 bases). The CDR3 runs 15 residues. V was trimmed by 4 bases and J by 2 bases, leaving 15 bases between them. Germline values: CDR1 SGDLS, CDR2 YYNGEE. CDR3 sequence: CASSPFAGIQETQYF. Here the CDR3 DNA reads TGTGCCAGCAGCCCTTTCGCCGGGATACAAGAGACCCAGTACTTC.

A few counts support this clonotype. This rearrangement joins TRBV12-3 or TRBV12-4 to TRBJ2-7; D is possibly TRBD2 (5 bases). The CDR3 extends over 11 amino acids. V was shortened by 6 bases and J by 6 bases, with 9 bases between the two germline ends. CDR3 region: CASRLVGEQYF. DNA for the CDR3: TGTGCCAGCAGACTAGTTGGCGAGCAGTACTTC.

The V call is TRBV5-1, the J call TRBJ2-1; perhaps D is TRBD1 or TRBD2 (5 bases each). The CDR3 extends over 13 amino acids. The V gene's germline CDR1 is SGHRS and CDR2 YFSETQ. V lost 9 bases to trimming and J lost 5 bases, with 15 bases between them. The CDR3 bases are TGCGCCACTTCGAGGGAAGGGGACAATGAGCAGTTCTTC. The encoded protein is CATSREGDNEQFF.

The rearrangement links TRBV5-1 to TRBJ1-1; D may be TRBD1 (5 bases). The ends were cut back, 0 bases at V and 7 bases at J, with 13 bases in the middle. Germline values: CDR1 SGHRS, CDR2 YFSETQ. This CDR3 has 14 amino acids. The CDR3 region is CASSLGGAEGEAFF. The CDR3 nucleotides read TGCGCCAGCAGCTTGGGAGGGGCCGAGGGTGAAGCTTTCTTT. The full variable domain, with the rest looked up from reference TRBV5-1 and TRBJ1-1, is KAGVTQTPRYLIKTRGQQVTLSCSPISGHRSVSWYQQTPGQGLQFLFEYFSETQRNKGNFPGRFSGRQFSNSRSEMNVSTLELGDSALYLCASSLGGAEGEAFFGQGTRLTVV.

The chain is built from TRBV7-7 and TRBJ2-4; 9 bases line up with TRBD1. The CDR3 extends over 13 amino acids. Germline loops: CDR1 SSHAT, CDR2 FNYEAQ (reference sequence). The V segment lost 5 bases and the J segment 8 bases; nucleotides outside the gene matches: 4. As DNA, the CDR3 is TGTGCCAGCAGCCTGGACAGGGGAGACATTCAGTACTTC. Its translation is CASSLDRGDIQYF.

The chain combines TRBV6-2 or TRBV6-3 with TRBJ2-1, with D perhaps TRBD1 (6 bases). CDR1 and CDR2 from the germline V gene are MNHEY and SVGEGT. V lost 5 bases to trimming and J lost 6 bases, with 14 bases between them. The CDR3 length is 14 residues. The CDR3 DNA follows: TGTGCCAGCAGTCTTGGACAGTTTCCCAATGAGCAGTTCTTC. Amino acid sequence: CASSLGQFPNEQFF.

This clonotype was picked up a small number of times. This chain joins TRBV28 and TRBJ1-2; D ambiguous. This CDR3 is built from 14 residues. Trimming cost V 1 base and J 0 bases, with 6 bases left between them. Germline CDR1 is MDHEN and CDR2 is SYDVKM. The CDR3: CASSLSRTNYGYTF. The CDR3 DNA follows: TGTGCCAGCAGTTTATCAAGAACTAACTATGGCTACACCTTC.

The chain recombines TRBV15 with TRBJ2-7; D not resolved. The V gene's germline CDR1 is LNHNV and CDR2 YYDKDF (reference sequence). This CDR3 region has 12 residues. V lost 5 bases to trimming and J lost 5 bases, with 10 bases between them. The chain's CDR3 is CATSERPHEQYF. CDR3 nucleotides: TGTGCCACCAGCGAACGGCCCCACGAGCAGTACTTC.

The chain is built from TRBV3-1 and TRBJ1-5; D is ambiguous. CDR3 length: 13 amino acids. Germline V gene sequence: CDR1 LGHDT, CDR2 YNNKEL (reference sequence). V dropped 2 bases and J dropped 4 bases, with 6 bases sitting between them. In DNA form, the CDR3 reads TGTGCCAGCAGCCAAATTGGGAATCAGCCCCAGCATTTT. It encodes CASSQIGNQPQHF.

The chain combines TRBV4-1 with TRBJ2-7, with 8 bases identical to TRBD1. The germline V gene has CDR1 MGHRA and CDR2 YSYEKL. V trimming: 2 bases; J trimming: 3 bases; junction bases outside the gene matches: 9. The CDR3 contains 16 residues. The CDR3: CASSQFPTGEVYEQYF. For the CDR3, the DNA is TGCGCCAGCAGCCAATTTCCGACAGGGGAGGTCTACGAGCAGTACTTC.

The rearrangement links TRBV20-1 to TRBJ2-1; no reliable D call. The germline V gene has CDR1 DFQATT and CDR2 SNEGSKA (reference sequence). V lost 4 bases, J lost 0 bases, and 13 bases lay in between. This CDR3 contains 15 residues. In DNA form, the CDR3 reads TGCAGTGCTATCCCCCTAGAGAGCTCCTACAATGAGCAGTTCTTC. It codes for CSAIPLESSYNEQFF.

The V call is TRBV5-4, the J call TRBJ2-7; 7 bases are a match to TRBD1. This CDR3 is built from 12 residues. Germline CDR1 is SGHNT and CDR2 is YYREEE (reference sequence). Trimming took 4 bases from V and 4 from J; bases not matched to a gene: 2. CDR3 DNA: TGTGCCAGCAGCGTGGGACAGTACGAGCAGTACTTC. Encoded protein: CASSVGQYEQYF.

The chain uses TRBV20-1 and TRBJ2-3; 7 bases align to TRBD1. With V trimmed by 3 bases and J by 2 bases, 5 bases remained unmatched. CDR3 length: 14 residues. CDR1 is DFQATT, CDR2 SNEGSKA, per germline (reference sequence). CDR3 in DNA: TGCAGTGCTAGGGGACAGAACCCCACAGATACGCAGTATTTT. Its translation: CSARGQNPTDTQYF.

This chain connects TRBV7-2 to TRBJ2-5; 8 nucleotides line up with TRBD2. The trim removed 6 bases at V and 1 base at J, leaving 19 bases unmatched. Germline CDR1 SGHTA, CDR2 FQGNSA. This CDR3 comprises 19 residues. The CDR3 reads CASSLTLGSGASTQETQYF. The CDR3, as DNA: TGTGCCAGCAGTTTAACGCTCGGTAGCGGGGCGTCGACCCAAGAGACCCAGTACTTC.

The genes are TRBV5-1 and TRBJ2-5; 8 nucleotides agree with TRBD1. Germline assignment: CDR1 SGHRS and CDR2 YFSETQ. The CDR3 sequence is 14 residues long. The J segment lost 5 bases and the V segment lost 4 bases, leaving 7 bases of the junction unmatched. CDR3 residues: CASSHGQGRETQYF. The CDR3 region has the DNA TGCGCCAGCAGCCACGGACAGGGAAGGGAGACCCAGTACTTC.

V and J are TRBV14 and TRBJ2-7; 12 nucleotides match TRBD1. The CDR3 spans 14 residues. V trimming: 4 bases; J trimming: 7 bases; junction bases outside the gene matches: 5. Germline loops: CDR1 SGHDN, CDR2 FVKESK. CDR3 sequence (DNA): TGTGCCAGCAGCCGGGACAGGGGGCGTGAGGAGCAGTACTTC. It encodes CASSRDRGREEQYF. Using reference TRBV14 and TRBJ2-7 for the parts outside the CDR3, the full variable domain is EAGVTQFPSHSVIEKGQTVTLRCDPISGHDNLYWYRRVMGKEIKFLLHFVKESKQDESGMPNNRFLAERTGGTYSTLKVQPAELEDSGVYFCASSRDRGREEQYFGPGTRLTVT.

CDR3 DNA sequence: TGTGCCAGCCGCTCTCGGACTCAAGAGCAGTACTTC. Protein: CASRSRTQEQYF. The V and J genes are TRBV12-3 or TRBV12-4 and TRBJ2-7; possible D gene TRBD2, 5 bases. The CDR3 contains 12 residues. Trimming stripped 8 bases from V and 7 bases from J, with 15 bases between.

V is TRBV5-1 and J is TRBJ1-4, with D perhaps matching TRBD1 (6 bases). Trimming stripped 5 bases from V and 3 bases from J, with 17 bases between. Germline V lookup: CDR1 SGHRS, CDR2 YFSETQ. This CDR3 comprises 16 residues. CDR3 bases: TGCGCCAGCAGTATGACGGGGGCGGGGGCTAATGAAAAACTGTTTTTT. It encodes CASSMTGAGANEKLFF.

This chain joins TRBV5-6 and TRBJ2-7; D is unresolved. CDR3 size: 12 residues. Deletions cut 4 bases from V and 0 bases from J, with 5 bases between. CDR1 SGHDT and CDR2 YYEEEE come from the germline V gene. CDR3 DNA: TGTGCCAGCAGCCCTATCTCCTACGAGCAGTACTTC. It encodes CASSPISYEQYF.

The V gene is TRBV7-9, the J gene TRBJ2-7; D not certain. This CDR3 contains 16 residues. Trimming removed 1 base at V and 1 base at J, with 14 bases between. Looked up from germline, CDR1 is SEHNR and CDR2 is FQNEAQ (reference sequence). CDR3 region: CASSLVVGTGSYEQYF. In DNA, the CDR3 is TGTGCCAGCAGCTTAGTGGTGGGAACCGGTTCCTACGAGCAGTACTTC.

The rearrangement links TRBV20-1 to TRBJ1-1, with TRBD1 matching over 7 bases. Trimming at V came to 4 bases and at J to 4 bases, leaving 9 bases not matched to a gene. Germline CDR1 and CDR2: DFQATT and SNEGSKA (reference sequence). The CDR3 length is 14 residues. In DNA, the CDR3 is TGCAGTGCTAAACTAGGGGGCCCGAGCACTGAAGCTTTCTTT. It translates to CSAKLGGPSTEAFF.

This clonotype came up a few times. V is TRBV3-1 and J is TRBJ1-6; TRBD1 matches 10 bases. V lost 1 base and J lost 9; bases outside the gene matches: 3. Per the germline V gene, CDR1 is LGHDT and CDR2 is YNNKEL (reference sequence). This CDR3 contains 15 residues. This chain's CDR3 is CASSQGTGGSSPLHF. The CDR3 nucleotides are TGTGCCAGCAGCCAAGGGACAGGGGGAAGTTCACCCCTCCACTTT.

The chain recombines TRBV29-1 with TRBJ2-1; 7 nucleotides line up with TRBD2. V shed 4 bases and J 8 bases; nucleotides not matched to a gene: 2. Germline CDR1 and CDR2: SQVTM and ANQGSEA. CDR3 length: 11 residues. CDR3 in DNA: TGCAGCGTTGGGCGGGAGCATGAGCAGTTCTTC. Encoded protein: CSVGREHEQFF.

V usage is TRBV27 and J usage is TRBJ2-1; D gene ambiguous. The ends were cut back, 2 bases at V and 7 bases at J, with 9 bases in the middle. This CDR3 spans 13 amino acids. Germline loops: CDR1 MNHEY, CDR2 SMNVEV (reference sequence). The DNA for the CDR3 is TGTGCCAGCAGTTTAGGGGTGTGGAATGAGCAGTTCTTC. Translation: CASSLGVWNEQFF.

This clonotype was seen a handful of times. J is TRBJ2-5 and V is TRBV12-3 or TRBV12-4, with D possibly matching TRBD2 (6 bases). Trimming cost V 7 bases and J 1 base, with 19 bases left between them. There are 16 residues in the CDR3. CDR3 region: CASTTRRGFRQETQYF. The CDR3 region has the DNA TGTGCCAGCACCACTCGTCGGGGGTTTCGCCAAGAGACCCAGTACTTC.